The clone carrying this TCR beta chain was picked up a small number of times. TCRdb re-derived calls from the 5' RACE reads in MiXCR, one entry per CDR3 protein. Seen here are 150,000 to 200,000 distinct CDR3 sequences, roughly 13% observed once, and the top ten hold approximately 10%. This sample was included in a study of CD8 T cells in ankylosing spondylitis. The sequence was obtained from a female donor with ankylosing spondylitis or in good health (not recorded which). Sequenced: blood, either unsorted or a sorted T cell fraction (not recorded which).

The CDR3 here is CASSALPRAGDTQYF. The DNA of the CDR3 is TGCGCCAGCAGCGCACTGCCTAGAGCCGGAGATACGCAGTATTTT. This chain connects TRBV5-1 to TRBJ2-3; D unresolved. This CDR3 has 15 residues. The V gene's germline CDR1 is SGHRS and CDR2 YFSETQ. The ends were cut back, 4 bases at V and 5 bases at J, with 17 bases in the middle. Combining the CDR3 with reference TRBV5-1 and TRBJ2-3 gives the whole variable domain KAGVTQTPRYLIKTRGQQVTLSCSPISGHRSVSWYQQTPGQGLQFLFEYFSETQRNKGNFPGRFSGRQFSNSRSEMNVSTLELGDSALYLCASSALPRAGDTQYFGPGTRLTVL.